This is a list of T cell receptor beta chains from one sample in a study of blood T cells in healthy people across ages. TCRdb ran MiXCR on the 5' RACE reads and lists one entry per CDR3 protein. The repertoire holds under 2,000,000 distinct CDR3 sequences, around 48% seen once, with less than 2.5% in the top ten. The sequencing input was blood. Receptors were obtained from a woman aged 40 to 49 in good health. CDR3s include the opening cysteine and the closing phenylalanine or tryptophan. A D gene is named only where the DNA matches it firmly. A row's size may be missing; if present it is once, few, many or a size class.

CDR3nt | CDR3aa | j_gene | d_gene | v_gene | abundance | len
TGTGCCAGCAGCTCAGACAGGGCGAGCTTCTGCGGAGCTTTCTTT | CASSSDRASFCGAFF | TRBJ1-1 | TRBD1 | TRBV7-2 | . | 15
TGTGCCAGCAGCTTGGGCCTAGCGGCCATATCAAGGGAGCAGTTCTTC | CASSLGLAAISREQFF | TRBJ2-1 | TRBD2 | TRBV5-6 | few | 16
TGTGCCAGCAGCTTAGGCGGGACGGGATTAGTGCAGTTCTTC | CASSLGGTGLVQFF | TRBJ2-1 | . | TRBV7-2 | . | 14
TGTGCCAGCAGCATAGGGGGAACAGGTCAAGAGACCCAGTACTTC | CASSIGGTGQETQYF | TRBJ2-5 | . | TRBV14 | few | 15
TGTGCCAGCAGCCAGTCCACAGGGGGCGTAGGTGGCTACACCTTC | CASSQSTGGVGGYTF | TRBJ1-2 | TRBD1 | TRBV4-2 | . | 15
TGTGCCATCAGTGATCAGAACAGGCGGGGTGAGCAGTTCTTC | CAISDQNRRGEQFF | TRBJ2-1 | . | TRBV10-3 | . | 14
TGTGCCAGCAGTTTGGGGGTATGGAATTCACCCCTCCACTTT | CASSLGVWNSPLHF | TRBJ1-6 | . | TRBV27 | few | 14
TGTGCCAGCAGCGCGGGGGTTAGCTCCAATCAGCCCCAGCATTTT | CASSAGVSSNQPQHF | TRBJ1-5 | . | TRBV9 | few | 15
TGCAGTGCTAGGGATAATTACGCTAACTATGGCTACACCTTC | CSARDNYANYGYTF | TRBJ1-2 | . | TRBV20-1 | few | 14
TGTGCCAGCACAGGCTCCTACAATGAGCAGTTCTTC | CASTGSYNEQFF | TRBJ2-1 | . | TRBV6-6 | . | 12
TGTGCCAGCAGCCACGGGGACCTCCTGGGCAATGAGCAGTACTTC | CASSHGDLLGNEQYF | TRBJ2-7 | . | TRBV6-1 | . | 15
TGTGCCAGCAGCTTTCACACATACCCAGAGACCCAGTACTTC | CASSFHTYPETQYF | TRBJ2-5 | . | TRBV7-9 | few | 14
TGTGCCAGCAGCTTGAGGCAGCCAAGCTCTGGGGCCAACGTCCTGACTTTC | CASSLRQPSSGANVLTF | TRBJ2-6 | . | TRBV5-8 | . | 17
TGTGCCAGCAGCCAAGATGAGGGGGTAAATCAGCCCCAGCATTTT | CASSQDEGVNQPQHF | TRBJ1-5 | . | TRBV4-2 | . | 15
TGTGCCAGCAGGCCGTCGACAGGGATCATTTATGGCTACACCTTC | CASRPSTGIIYGYTF | TRBJ1-2 | TRBD1 | TRBV6-5 | . | 15
TGTGCCAGCAGTACGGCAATCAACCCTTGGGGTCACAATGAGCAGTTCTTC | CASSTAINPWGHNEQFF | TRBJ2-1 | . | TRBV7-3 | . | 17